One T cell receptor (beta chain) is described in this entry. No antigen is known for it. This entry is derived from a study of somatic mutations in cytotoxic T cells in rheumatoid arthritis. TCRdb's copy holds only in-frame clones and misses some; the assay was immunoSEQ multiplex PCR. The data show about 10,000 clones, around 91% seen once. The CDR3 is made up of 13 amino acids. V lost 3 bases, J lost 7 bases, and 3 bases stayed unmatched. Germline V gives CDR1 LGHNA, CDR2 YSLEER. Study-level results: The slightly lower representation of TRBV07 among rheumatoid arthritis patients did not undergo correction for multiple comparisons. Only rheumatoid arthritis patients, not healthy controls, showed CD8+ clonality increasing with age.

The V and J genes are TRBV4-3 and TRBJ2-5; 9 positions match TRBD1. Sequenced: CD4+ T cells sorted from blood. This receptor was taken from a woman under 30 with rheumatoid arthritis. CDR3 loop: CASSQGQGGTQYF. For the CDR3, the DNA is TGCGCCAGCAGCCAGGGACAGGGAGGGACCCAGTACTTC.